A selection of T cell receptor beta chains follows, all from one sample in a study of T cell repertoires in cytomegalovirus infection. TCRdb re-called the reads with MiXCR, one entry per CDR3 protein. The table includes approximately 110,000 distinct CDR3 sequences, under 30% detected once. These receptors lack a known antigen. The input for sequencing was CD8+ T cells from cultured PBMCs, taken from culture after CMV antigen stimulation. The receptor source for this set is a human donor in good health (CMV status not recorded). Some clones in this sample may be carry-over from other donors' samples. Both conserved end residues are part of each CDR3. Each record gives: D gene, clone size, V gene, CDR3 length, J gene, CDR3 protein, CDR3 DNA. A D gene is named only where the DNA matches it firmly. Expanded clones are given a class, and other clones once, few, many or no size at all.

D gene: TRBD1; clone size: many; V gene: TRBV7-9; CDR3 length: 14; J gene: TRBJ1-2; CDR3 protein: CASSFSQGDYGYTF; CDR3 DNA: TGTGCCAGCAGCTTTTCTCAGGGGGACTATGGCTACACCTTC
D gene: TRBD1; clone size: many; V gene: TRBV12-3/TRBV12-4; CDR3 length: 18; J gene: TRBJ2-3; CDR3 protein: CASSLHTPGTGALDTQYF; CDR3 DNA: TGTGCCAGCAGTTTACACACGCCGGGGACAGGGGCGTTAGATACGCAGTATTTT
D gene: NA; clone size: many; V gene: TRBV19; CDR3 length: 13; J gene: TRBJ2-3; CDR3 protein: CASSIGITDTQYF; CDR3 DNA: TGTGCCAGTAGTATCGGAATCACAGATACGCAGTATTTT
D gene: NA; clone size: many; V gene: TRBV7-6; CDR3 length: 19; J gene: TRBJ1-2; CDR3 protein: CASSRSPGSTVGERDGYTF; CDR3 DNA: TGTGCCAGCAGCCGTTCTCCGGGGAGCACGGTTGGAGAAAGGGATGGCTACACCTTC
D gene: NA; clone size: few; V gene: TRBV7-2; CDR3 length: 15; J gene: TRBJ2-2; CDR3 protein: CASSAQRPSTGELFF; CDR3 DNA: TGTGCCAGCAGCGCCCAAAGGCCAAGCACCGGGGAGCTGTTTTTT
D gene: NA; clone size: NA; V gene: TRBV28; CDR3 length: 12; J gene: TRBJ1-1; CDR3 protein: CASSLGTPGAFF; CDR3 DNA: TGTGCCAGCAGTTTAGGCACCCCGGGCGCTTTCTTT
D gene: NA; clone size: few; V gene: TRBV7-2; CDR3 length: 16; J gene: TRBJ1-5; CDR3 protein: CASSLDTGWADQPQHF; CDR3 DNA: TGTGCCAGCAGCTTAGACACAGGGTGGGCCGATCAGCCCCAGCATTTT
D gene: NA; clone size: NA; V gene: TRBV15; CDR3 length: 12; J gene: TRBJ2-3; CDR3 protein: CATSRDVDTQYF; CDR3 DNA: TGTGCCACCAGCAGAGATGTGGATACGCAGTATTTT
D gene: NA; clone size: NA; V gene: TRBV11-2; CDR3 length: 14; J gene: TRBJ1-1; CDR3 protein: CASSLARTGTEAFF; CDR3 DNA: TGTGCCAGCAGCTTGGCCCGGACCGGGACAGAAGCTTTCTTT
D gene: TRBD1; clone size: NA; V gene: TRBV5-1; CDR3 length: 16; J gene: TRBJ2-1; CDR3 protein: CASSLELGQGAYEQFF; CDR3 DNA: TGCGCCAGCAGCTTGGAGTTGGGACAGGGGGCCTATGAGCAGTTCTTC